Below, 20 T cell receptor beta chains from the same sample are listed, as sequenced in a study of cytomegalovirus exposure and HLA in healthy donors. PCR amplification relied on 60 Vbeta primers (plus 13 Jbeta primers). The table came from immunoSEQ multiplex PCR; TCRdb's copy has only in-frame clones and leaves some out. The sample carries about 170,000 clones, around four fifths recorded once. Input material: PBMCs. The receptors were sampled from a female donor in good health and CMV-seronegative.

The chain combines TRBV4-3 with TRBJ2-1, with a weak D call TRBD2 (7 bases). This CDR3 spans 16 amino acids. Germline V lookup: CDR1 LGHNA, CDR2 YSLEER. V was clipped by 1 base and J by 8 bases, with 18 bases between them. CDR3 residues: CASSQVMAGDIDEQFF. CDR3 DNA sequence: TGCGCCAGCAGCCAAGTGATGGCGGGGGACATCGATGAGCAGTTCTTC.

This sequence joins TRBV7-9 and TRBJ2-7; the D gene is possibly TRBD1 (6 bases). V was clipped by 2 bases and J by 0 bases, with 11 bases between them. The V gene's germline CDR1 is SEHNR and CDR2 FQNEAQ (reference sequence). CDR3 length: 15 amino acids. The CDR3 bases are TGTGCCAGCAGCTTACCAGGGGACATCTCCTACGAGCAGTACTTC. Its translation is CASSLPGDISYEQYF. Full variable domain (rest looked up from reference TRBV7-9 and TRBJ2-7): DTGVSQNPRHKITKRGQNVTFRCDPISEHNRLYWYRQTLGQGPEFLTYFQNEAQLEKSRLLSDRFSAERPKGSFSTLEIQRTEQGDSAMYLCASSLPGDISYEQYFGPGTRLTVT.

The chain employs TRBV6-6 and TRBJ2-4; 11 nucleotides line up with TRBD2. Germline loops: CDR1 MNHNY, CDR2 SVGAGI (reference sequence). This CDR3 contains 15 residues. Trimming removed 5 bases from V and 6 bases from J; junction bases left unmatched: 6. CDR3 sequence reads: CASSVSGREGNIQYF. CDR3 bases: TGTGCCAGCAGTGTTAGCGGGAGGGAAGGAAACATTCAGTACTTC.

The chain recombines TRBV2 with TRBJ2-3; D might be TRBD2 (6 bases). CDR3 length: 14 residues. The germline gives CDR1 SNHLY, CDR2 FYNNEI. Trimming took off 4 bases at V and 8 bases at J, with 16 bases between the two ends. CDR3 sequence reads: CASSVSGVQGTQYF. In DNA form, the CDR3 reads TGTGCCAGCAGTGTATCGGGGGTTCAGGGTACGCAGTATTTT. The whole variable domain, filled in from reference TRBV2 and TRBJ2-3, reads EPEVTQTPSHQVTQMGQEVILRCVPISNHLYFYWYRQILGQKVEFLVSFYNNEISEKSEIFDDQFSVERPDGSNFTLKIRSTKLEDSAMYFCASSVSGVQGTQYFGPGTRLTVL.

V and J are TRBV27 and TRBJ1-2; 8 nucleotides agree with TRBD1. Trimming at V came to 7 bases and at J to 6 bases, leaving 13 bases not matched to a gene. CDR1 and CDR2 (germline): MNHEY, SMNVEV (reference sequence). The CDR3 runs 15 residues. The CDR3: CASTQASTGVNGYTF. Written as DNA, the CDR3 is TGTGCCAGCACCCAAGCATCGACAGGGGTGAATGGCTACACCTTC.

The chain couples TRBV2 to TRBJ1-1; perhaps TRBD1 as D (6 bases). CDR3 size: 14 residues. Germline lookup yields CDR1 SNHLY and CDR2 FYNNEI. V lost 8 bases and J lost 0, with 13 bases in between. The CDR3: CASLITGLNTEAFF. For the CDR3, the DNA is TGTGCCAGCCTGATAACAGGGTTGAACACTGAAGCTTTCTTT.

This clone was detected a few times. The chain links TRBV2 to TRBJ1-5; D not resolved. Per germline, CDR1 SNHLY and CDR2 FYNNEI. The V gene lost 6 bases and the J gene lost 4 bases, with 10 bases spanning the gap. This CDR3 comprises 13 residues. CDR3 sequence (DNA): TGTGCCAGCAGCCAAGAGGCTAATCAGCCCCAGCATTTT. It encodes CASSQEANQPQHF.

The V gene is TRBV10-1, the J gene TRBJ2-2; D is possibly TRBD1 (5 bases). The CDR3 runs 16 residues. CDR1 is WNHNN and CDR2 is SYGVQD in the germline V gene (reference sequence). V was pared by 0 bases and J by 2 bases, with 10 bases between. The DNA of the CDR3 is TGCGCCAGCAGTGAGTCACGGACATCAAACACCGGGGAGCTGTTTTTT. Translating gives CASSESRTSNTGELFF.

The V gene is TRBV6-5, the J gene TRBJ2-2, with D possibly TRBD1 on 5 matching bases. Deletions cut 5 bases from V and 0 bases from J, with 10 bases between. Germline CDR1 is MNHEY and CDR2 is SVGAGI. The CDR3 is 15 amino acids. CDR3 bases: TGTGCCAGCAGTCGAGACAGTGCGAACACCGGGGAGCTGTTTTTT. Amino acid sequence: CASSRDSANTGELFF.

The chain recombines TRBV4-1 with TRBJ2-1, with TRBD2 matching over 10 bases. Trimming cost V 4 bases and J 1 base; bases outside gene matches: 1. CDR3 length equals 15 residues. Germline V gene data show CDR1 as MGHRA and CDR2 as YSYEKL. The CDR3 nucleotides read TGCGCCAGCAGCCCACTAGCGGGATCCTACAATGAGCAGTTCTTC. It codes for CASSPLAGSYNEQFF.

A word on this clone: The junction does not match germline at one end; this may be a read error. The V gene is TRBV2, the J gene TRBJ1-2; D perhaps matches TRBD1 (6 bases). The germline V gene has CDR1 SNHLY and CDR2 FYNNEI. This CDR3 is 11 amino acids long. The CDR3 sequence: CASSQGFGYAF. The CDR3, as DNA: TGTGCCAGCAGCCAGGGGTTTGGCTACGCCTTC. Complete variable domain (other parts from reference TRBV2 and TRBJ1-2): EPEVTQTPSHQVTQMGQEVILRCVPISNHLYFYWYRQILGQKVEFLVSFYNNEISEKSEIFDDQFSVERPDGSNFTLKIRSTKLEDSAMYFCASSQGFGYAFGSGTRLTVV.

This clone was observed a few times. The rearrangement links TRBV23-1 to TRBJ1-2; TRBD1 aligns across 9 bases. TRBV23-1 qualifies as an ORF whose function is uncertain. With V trimmed by 7 bases and J by 2 bases, 11 bases remained unmatched. The CDR3 contains 16 residues. CDR3 residues: CASNYWTGARNYGYTF. In DNA form, the CDR3 reads TGCGCCAGCAACTACTGGACAGGGGCTCGGAACTATGGCTACACCTTC.

V and J are TRBV10-2 and TRBJ2-1; 10 nucleotides align to TRBD2. The CDR3 sequence is 14 residues long. The J segment lost 7 bases and the V segment lost 6 bases, leaving 6 bases of the junction unmatched. The V gene's germline CDR1 is WSHSY and CDR2 SAAADI. CDR3 DNA: TGCGCCAGCAGCCCAAGCGGGAGGGGGAATGAGCAGTTCTTC. Protein sequence: CASSPSGRGNEQFF.

The chain couples TRBV6-6 to TRBJ2-3; D may be TRBD2 (6 bases). Germline-derived CDR1 and CDR2 are MNHNY and SVGAGI (reference sequence). This CDR3 is 16 amino acids long. V dropped 2 bases and J dropped 2 bases, with 14 bases sitting between them. CDR3: CASSYGGSGLTDTQYF. CDR3 in DNA: TGTGCCAGCAGTTACGGTGGTAGCGGCCTCACAGATACGCAGTATTTT.

The sample holds a few counts of this clone. The CDR3 protein is CASSSHRTGAYTEAFF. In nucleotides, the CDR3 is TGTGCCAGCAGTTCGCACAGGACAGGGGCGTACACTGAAGCTTTCTTT. The rearrangement joins TRBV28 to TRBJ1-1; 9 bases are a match to TRBD1. Germline loops: CDR1 MDHEN, CDR2 SYDVKM. The CDR3 length is 16 residues. Losses at the gene ends were 4 bases for V and 3 bases for J; bases not matched to a gene: 9.

The chain recombines TRBV28 with TRBJ1-4; no definite D call. The germline V gene has CDR1 MDHEN and CDR2 SYDVKM. The CDR3 is 17 residues long. Trimming left V 8 bases short and J 7 bases short, with 26 bases between. This chain's CDR3 is CASLSARDSRHSEKLFF. The CDR3 coding sequence is TGTGCCAGCTTATCGGCGCGGGATTCCAGGCACAGTGAAAAACTGTTTTTT. Variable domain in full (rest from reference TRBV28 and TRBJ1-4): DVKVTQSSRYLVKRTGEKVFLECVQDMDHENMFWYRQDPGLGLRLIYFSYDVKMKEKGDIPEGYSVSREKKERFSLILESASTNQTSMYLCASLSARDSRHSEKLFFGSGTQLSVL.

The chain is built from TRBV5-6 and TRBJ1-4, with 8 bases aligning to TRBD1. Germline loops: CDR1 SGHDT, CDR2 YYEEEE. The CDR3 sequence is 18 residues long. V gave up 4 bases and J gave up 2 bases; unmatched junction bases: 13. Here the CDR3 DNA reads TGTGCCAGCAGCCCTGACGGGAACAGGGGGATCACTAATGAAAAACTGTTTTTT. Translated: CASSPDGNRGITNEKLFF.

The genes are TRBV2 and TRBJ2-3, with 8 nucleotides matching TRBD1. Germline V gene sequence: CDR1 SNHLY, CDR2 FYNNEI. The CDR3 totals 16 residues. Trimming cost V 2 bases and J 2 bases; bases outside gene matches: 6. The CDR3 loop reads CASSELDRDFTDTQYF. In DNA, the CDR3 is TGTGCCAGCAGTGAATTGGACAGGGACTTCACAGATACGCAGTATTTT.

The genes are TRBV7-3 and TRBJ2-7, with 9 bases identical to TRBD1. Germline values: CDR1 SGHTA, CDR2 FQGTGA. This CDR3 spans 14 amino acids. V lost 4 bases to trimming and J lost 6 bases; unmatched junction nucleotides: 7. The CDR3 here is CASSSDRGGSEQYF. CDR3 coding DNA: TGTGCCAGCAGCTCGGACAGGGGTGGCAGCGAGCAGTACTTC.

The chain employs TRBV9 and TRBJ2-7; weak D call: TRBD2 (8 bases). This CDR3 region has 16 residues. Trimming took 4 bases from V and 2 from J, leaving 19 bases between them. CDR1 is SGDLS and CDR2 is YYNGEE in the germline V gene. The CDR3 region is CASSKSGTAGAYEQYF. The CDR3 DNA sequence: TGTGCCAGCAGCAAGTCCGGGACAGCGGGGGCCTACGAGCAGTACTTC.